This paragraph covers one TCR beta chain sequence. Antigen unknown. This record comes from a study of T cell responses to AZD1222 COVID-19 vaccine. The data were produced by immunoSEQ multiplex PCR, yet TCRdb's version contains in-frame clones alone and is incomplete. The sample includes approximately 270,000 clones, 94% of them seen just once. Study results and caveats: Reports say nearly half of spike-specific TCRs go after unmutated variant regions. White British ancestry dominated among donors, who included more females, and clonal diversity was possibly underestimated. At study baseline, merely six AZD1222 recipients were seropositive.

Trimming stripped 0 bases from V and 3 bases from J, with 14 bases between. Germline assignment: CDR1 LGHDT and CDR2 YNNKEL (reference sequence). The CDR3 is 16 residues long. Both about-4-week and about-12-week second-dose recipients were combined. The source was peripheral blood, collected 28 days after the second AZD1222 dose. The chain carries TRBV3-1 (or the pseudogene TRBV3-2) and TRBJ1-2; perhaps TRBD1 as D (6 bases). The clonotype comes from an adult who received the AZD1222 COVID-19 vaccine. The CDR3 DNA sequence: TGTGCCAGCAGCCAAGATCTCAGGGGCCGGGACTATGGCTACACCTTC. Translating it yields CASSQDLRGRDYGYTF.